These 10 T cell receptor beta chains originate from one sample sequenced in a study of blood T cell repertoires in COVID-19. Sequencing used immunoSEQ multiplex PCR; TCRdb keeps in-frame clones, though not all of them. The table includes some 140,000 clones, about four fifths detected once. The sequenced sample was peripheral blood. The receptors were gathered from a man older than 75 with acute or convalescent COVID-19.

This chain connects TRBV20-1 to TRBJ1-5; 9 bases are a match to TRBD1. The J segment lost 1 base and the V segment lost 3 bases, leaving 10 bases of the junction unmatched. Germline CDR1 and CDR2: DFQATT and SNEGSKA (reference sequence). CDR3 length: 17 residues. The CDR3 is CSASELGTGISNQPQHF. The CDR3 DNA sequence: TGCAGTGCTAGTGAATTGGGGACAGGGATCAGCAATCAGCCCCAGCATTTT.

The chain carries TRBV11-3 and TRBJ2-3; 10 bases map to TRBD2. CDR3 size: 16 residues. CDR1 SGHNT and CDR2 YENEEA come from the germline V gene. V was pared by 1 base and J by 1 base, with 2 bases of the junction left unmatched. CDR3 in amino acids: CASSLGTSGRTDTQYF. The DNA of the CDR3 is TGTGCCAGCAGCTTAGGGACTAGCGGACGCACAGATACGCAGTATTTT. Full variable domain (remainder filled in from reference TRBV11-3 and TRBJ2-3): EAGVVQSPRYKIIEKKQPVAFWCNPISGHNTLYWYLQNLGQGPELLIRYENEEAVDDSQLPKDRFSAERLKGVDSTLKIQPAELGDSAVYLCASSLGTSGRTDTQYFGPGTRLTVL.

The chain carries TRBV6-5 and TRBJ1-4, with TRBD1 identical over 7 bases. This CDR3 is built from 14 residues. J lost 11 bases, V lost 2 bases, and 8 bases had no gene match. Germline V gene lookup returns CDR1 MNHEY and CDR2 SVGAGI. The CDR3 DNA reads as TGTGCCAGCAGTTACCAGTTTACAGGGGAGAAACTGTTTTTT. Amino acid sequence: CASSYQFTGEKLFF.

This chain uses TRBV18 with TRBJ2-2; D not resolved. Deletions cut 2 bases from V and 0 bases from J, with 4 bases between. In germline, CDR1 is KGHSH, CDR2 LQKENI. The CDR3 covers 14 residues. In DNA form, the CDR3 reads TGTGCCAGCTCACCAATCGCGAACACCGGGGAGCTGTTTTTT. Translation gives CASSPIANTGELFF. The full variable domain, in which reference TRBV18 and TRBJ2-2 provide the parts outside the CDR3, is NAGVMQNPRHLVRRRGQEARLRCSPMKGHSHVYWYRQLPEEGLKFMVYLQKENIIDESGMPKERFSAEFPKEGPSILRIQQVVRGDSAAYFCASSPIANTGELFFGEGSRLTVL.

V is TRBV7-2 and J is TRBJ1-3; D is undetermined. V gave up 2 bases and J gave up 0 bases, with 14 bases separating them. The CDR3 runs to 17 residues. Germline V CDR1 and CDR2: SGHTA, FQGNSA. The CDR3 DNA reads as TGTGCCAGCAGCTTATATCCCCCGGGGAGCTCTGGAAACACCATATATTTT. This sequence encodes CASSLYPPGSSGNTIYF.

This chain connects TRBV27 to TRBJ1-4, with 7 bases aligning to TRBD1. Germline V gives CDR1 MNHEY, CDR2 SMNVEV (reference sequence). The CDR3 covers 14 residues. V lost 6 bases and J lost 3; bases outside the gene matches: 4. CDR3 sequence (DNA): TGTGCCAGCAGAAATGACAGGGCTAATGAAAAACTGTTTTTT. It codes for CASRNDRANEKLFF.

This clone has only a few counts. This chain links TRBV7-9 with TRBJ2-5; TRBD2 agrees at 11 bases. Looked up from germline, CDR1 is SEHNR and CDR2 is FQNEAQ (reference sequence). The CDR3 loop spans 13 amino acids. V trimming: 11 bases; J trimming: 4 bases; junction bases outside the gene matches: 6. The CDR3 spells CAAGLAGGETQYF. CDR3 in DNA: TGTGCCGCAGGGCTAGCGGGGGGAGAGACCCAGTACTTC. Full variable domain (rest looked up from reference TRBV7-9 and TRBJ2-5): DTGVSQNPRHKITKRGQNVTFRCDPISEHNRLYWYRQTLGQGPEFLTYFQNEAQLEKSRLLSDRFSAERPKGSFSTLEIQRTEQGDSAMYLCAAGLAGGETQYFGPGTRLLVL.

This clone occurred once. CDR3 coding DNA: TGTGCCAGCAGCTTGGGGGGGAACACAGATACGCAGTATTTT. As protein: CASSLGGNTDTQYF. The rearrangement links TRBV7-3 to TRBJ2-3, with 7 bases lining up with TRBD2. J lost 2 bases, V lost 3 bases, and 2 bases had no gene match. This CDR3 has 14 amino acids. CDR1 is SGHTA, CDR2 FQGTGA, per germline.

This sequence joins TRBV7-2 and TRBJ2-1; 12 bases map to TRBD1. V was clipped by 4 bases and J by 5 bases; unmatched bases: 3. Looked up from germline, CDR1 is SGHTA and CDR2 is FQGNSA. This CDR3 region has 15 residues. The CDR3 DNA reads as TGTGCCAGCAGCTGGGACAGGGGGCGCCACAATGAGCAGTTCTTC. Its translation is CASSWDRGRHNEQFF.

This rearrangement joins TRBV3-1 (or the pseudogene TRBV3-2) to TRBJ1-2, with D tentatively TRBD1 (5 bases). The germline gives CDR1 LGHDT, CDR2 YNNKEL (reference sequence). The CDR3 consists of 12 residues. V lost 5 bases, J lost 2 bases, and 6 bases lay in between. The CDR3 DNA is TGTGCCAGCAGCGCAGGGAACTATGGCTACACCTTC. Protein sequence: CASSAGNYGYTF.